This T cell receptor (beta chain) was captured in a study of T-cell memory formation after mild COVID-19. Via MiXCR, TCRdb re-called the 5' RACE reads, giving one row per CDR3 protein. The repertoire consists of around 440,000 distinct CDR3 sequences, with about 20% occurring once and the leading ten covering 9% to 15%. This clonotype was seen a few times. V was shortened by 2 bases and J by 9 bases, with 10 bases between the two germline ends. Looked up from germline, CDR1 is SGHDT and CDR2 is YYEEEE. The CDR3 has 12 amino acids. Sequencing was performed on PBMCs or a T cell subset sorted from them (not recorded which). The receptor was isolated from an adult woman who had mild COVID-19 (a few samples of this study predate the infection). Cell type and time point are not known. The J gene is TRBJ2-3, the V gene TRBV5-6, with D unresolved. The CDR3 is CASSFGWGTQYF. The CDR3 nucleotides are TGTGCCAGCAGCTTTGGGTGGGGAACGCAGTATTTT.